These 19 T cell receptor beta chains originate from one sample sequenced in a study of blood T cell repertoires in COVID-19. The method was immunoSEQ multiplex PCR; TCRdb's version includes in-frame clones alone and lacks a portion of them. Counted here are about 80,000 clones, approximately 78% occurring once; the ten biggest clones make up approximately 40%. The sample consisted of peripheral blood. All receptors come from a man between 60 and 75 years old with COVID-19, enrolled during active disease.

The chain is built from TRBV6-2 or TRBV6-3 and TRBJ2-3; 8 bases align to TRBD2. The CDR3 has 17 amino acids. V dropped 5 bases and J dropped 1; count of bases not matched to a gene: 11. CDR1 and CDR2 (germline): MNHEY, SVGEGT. This CDR3 is CASSSPMASGRTDTQYF. In DNA, the CDR3 is TGTGCCAGCAGTAGCCCTATGGCTAGCGGGCGCACAGATACGCAGTATTTT.

The rearrangement joins TRBV6-5 to TRBJ1-6; D call uncertain. CDR1 and CDR2 (germline): MNHEY, SVGAGI. Trimming cost V 6 bases and J 7 bases, with 10 bases left between them. The CDR3 length is 13 residues. The CDR3 protein is CASSYRENSPLHF. DNA of the CDR3: TGTGCCAGCAGCTACAGAGAAAATTCACCCCTCCACTTT.

V gene TRBV3-1 (or the pseudogene TRBV3-2) combines with J gene TRBJ2-2; TRBD1 matches at 7 bases. The CDR3 is 15 residues long. Trimming cost V 4 bases and J 5 bases; bases outside gene matches: 7. Germline assignment: CDR1 LGHDT and CDR2 YNNKEL (reference sequence). CDR3 DNA: TGTGCCAGCAGCCCCCGGGACAGAAATACCGGGGAGCTGTTTTTT. This codes for CASSPRDRNTGELFF.

The gene calls are TRBV21-1 and TRBJ2-1; the table's D call, TRBD2, was not checked against the DNA. TRBV21-1 is designated a pseudogene. The CDR3 has 18 amino acids. The CDR3 region is CASSKKTIEDPYNNEQFF. In nucleotides, the CDR3 is TGTGCCAGCAGCAAAAAAACTATAGAAGACCCTTACAACAATGAGCAGTTCTTC.

The chain couples TRBV2 to TRBJ2-3; 7 bases line up with TRBD2. The CDR3 has 16 amino acids. Looked up from germline, CDR1 is SNHLY and CDR2 is FYNNEI. The V gene end was trimmed by 2 bases and the J gene end by 0 bases; junction bases not matched to a gene: 5. The CDR3 region has the DNA TGTGCCAGCAGTGAAATGTGGGGGGGGAGCACAGATACGCAGTATTTT. This translates into CASSEMWGGSTDTQYF.

The V and J genes are TRBV2 and TRBJ2-6, with 9 bases fitting TRBD1. Trimming removed 4 bases from V and 1 base from J; junction bases left unmatched: 11. Per germline, CDR1 SNHLY and CDR2 FYNNEI. This CDR3 comprises 19 residues. The CDR3 coding sequence is TGTGCCAGCAGTGTCGTGATCGGGACAGGGAGGTCTGGGGCCAACGTCCTGACTTTC. This codes for CASSVVIGTGRSGANVLTF.

This clone was counted a few times. This chain joins TRBV30 and TRBJ1-5; 8 nucleotides align to TRBD1. Per germline, CDR1 GTSNPN and CDR2 SVGIG (reference sequence). The V segment lost 5 bases and the J segment 3 bases; nucleotides outside the gene matches: 3. CDR3 size: 13 residues. CDR3 nucleotides: TGTGCCTGGCGACAGGGGATCAATCAGCCCCAGCATTTT. This translates into CAWRQGINQPQHF.

This clone was detected a few times. The chain couples TRBV6-5 to TRBJ1-4; tentative D call: TRBD1 (5 bases). The germline V gene encodes CDR1 MNHEY and CDR2 SVGAGI. This CDR3 has 14 amino acids. Trimming removed 3 bases at V and 7 bases at J, with 12 bases between. The CDR3, as DNA: TGTGCCAGCAGTTATGGGGCAGGCTTTGAAAAACTGTTTTTT. It encodes CASSYGAGFEKLFF.

The chain links TRBV20-1 to TRBJ1-2; D is ambiguous. The CDR3 is 12 amino acids. With 6 bases removed from V and 6 bases from J, the gap between germline ends came to 14 bases. In germline, CDR1 is DFQATT, CDR2 SNEGSKA (reference sequence). The CDR3 DNA reads as TGCAGTGCGAGTCACAGACTAAATGGCTACACCTTC. Its protein is CSASHRLNGYTF.

The V gene is TRBV5-4, the J gene TRBJ2-2; D gene unclear. V was pared by 1 base and J by 5 bases, with 12 bases between. The CDR3 length is 15 residues. The germline V gene has CDR1 SGHNT and CDR2 YYREEE (reference sequence). The CDR3 is CASSLWLSGTGELFF. DNA of the CDR3: TGTGCCAGCAGCTTGTGGCTCTCAGGTACCGGGGAGCTGTTTTTT.

The chain joins TRBV3-1 (or the pseudogene TRBV3-2) to TRBJ2-7, with D maybe TRBD1 (6 bases). Looked up from germline, CDR1 is LGHDT and CDR2 is YNNKEL (reference sequence). V shed 0 bases and J shed 5 bases, with 17 bases lying between them. The CDR3 is made up of 16 amino acids. The CDR3: CASSQDQGFSAHEQYF. CDR3 coding DNA: TGTGCCAGCAGCCAAGATCAGGGGTTCTCTGCCCACGAGCAGTACTTC.

The V and J genes are TRBV19 and TRBJ2-3; no clear D gene. Trimming cost V 10 bases and J 2 bases, with 13 bases left between them. From germline, CDR1 is LNHDA and CDR2 SQIVND (reference sequence). This CDR3 spans 13 amino acids. For the CDR3, the DNA is TGTGCCACCCACTATTCACCCACAGATACGCAGTATTTT. Translation gives CATHYSPTDTQYF.

The V and J genes are TRBV12-1 and TRBJ1-5; the listed D gene, TRBD1, was not tested against the DNA. TRBV12-1 is flagged as a pseudogene. This CDR3 has 13 amino acids. CDR3 DNA: TGTGCCAGCAGCCCCCATAGCAATCAGCCCCAGCATTTT. It is translated as CASSPHSNQPQHF.

Concerning this clone itself: In the same sample, other DNA sequences code for this CDR3. V and J are TRBV18 and TRBJ2-7; D may be TRBD1 (5 bases). Germline CDR1 is KGHSH and CDR2 is LQKENI. The CDR3 has 12 amino acids. V was pared by 3 bases and J by 6 bases, with 9 bases between. The CDR3 DNA reads as TGTGCCAGCTCACCTGACAGTGGCGAGCAGTACTTC. This sequence encodes CASSPDSGEQYF.

The chain couples TRBV16 to TRBJ1-2; D unclear. Trimming cost V 5 bases and J 2 bases, with 15 bases left between them. Germline CDR1 is KGHSY and CDR2 is FQNENV. The CDR3 is made up of 15 amino acids. The CDR3 coding sequence is TGTGCCAGCAGCTCTGCAGGTACACGGAACTATGGCTACACCTTC. As protein: CASSSAGTRNYGYTF.

J is TRBJ1-1 and V is TRBV7-9, with D maybe TRBD1 (5 bases). Per the germline V gene, CDR1 is SEHNR and CDR2 is FQNEAQ (reference sequence). Trimming removed 2 bases from V and 1 base from J, with 11 bases in between. The CDR3 covers 15 residues. This chain's CDR3 is CASSLPWGQNTEAFF. The CDR3, as DNA: TGTGCCAGCAGCTTACCCTGGGGCCAGAACACTGAAGCTTTCTTT. Full variable domain (outside the CDR3, taken from reference TRBV7-9 and TRBJ1-1): DTGVSQNPRHKITKRGQNVTFRCDPISEHNRLYWYRQTLGQGPEFLTYFQNEAQLEKSRLLSDRFSAERPKGSFSTLEIQRTEQGDSAMYLCASSLPWGQNTEAFFGQGTRLTVV.

The chain combines TRBV18 with TRBJ1-5; D uncertain. V lost 1 base to trimming and J lost 0 bases, with 10 bases between them. This CDR3 is built from 16 residues. In germline, CDR1 is KGHSH, CDR2 LQKENI. The DNA of the CDR3 is TGTGCCAGCTCACCACGGCCAGTTAATAGCAATCAGCCCCAGCATTTT. Translation: CASSPRPVNSNQPQHF.

The rearrangement joins TRBV7-2 to TRBJ2-7; 13 positions agree with TRBD2. Unmatched junction bases numbered 5, after V lost 4 bases and J lost 5 bases. Per germline, CDR1 SGHTA and CDR2 FQGNSA. The CDR3 is made up of 15 amino acids. CDR3 coding DNA: TGTGCCAGCAGCTCTCGGACTAGCGGGAGCAACGAGCAGTACTTC. This sequence encodes CASSSRTSGSNEQYF.

The chain uses TRBV7-8 and TRBJ1-2; 9 bases match TRBD1. Germline lookup yields CDR1 SGHVS and CDR2 FQNEAQ. The CDR3 contains 15 residues. V shed 5 bases, J shed 4 bases, and the junction held 8 bases outside the gene matches. In nucleotides, the CDR3 is TGTGCCAGCAGCCCCGGACAGGGGACTGGCTATGGCTACACCTTC. Protein: CASSPGQGTGYGYTF.